The entry that follows covers one T cell receptor beta chain sequence. The sample is drawn from a study of T-cell reconstitution after alpha-beta-depleted transplantation in children. Unique molecular identifiers were incorporated into the prepared TCRbeta library. From the PCR reads, TCRdb called clonotypes with MiXCR, one entry per CDR3 protein. The sample records around 400,000 distinct CDR3 sequences, roughly 10% being singletons. The sample in question was PBMCs from the stem cell graft donor, obtained from the stem cell graft. The sequence was collected from a human donor who donated a stem cell graft to a child with acute myeloid leukemia.

CDR3 bases: TGTGCCAGCAGCCCCGACAGGCTGAGGGAGACCCAGTACTTC. This sequence encodes CASSPDRLRETQYF. The J gene is TRBJ2-5, the V gene TRBV12-3 or TRBV12-4, with D perhaps TRBD1 (6 bases). V lost 6 bases and J lost 5, with 16 bases in between. The CDR3 is 14 amino acids.